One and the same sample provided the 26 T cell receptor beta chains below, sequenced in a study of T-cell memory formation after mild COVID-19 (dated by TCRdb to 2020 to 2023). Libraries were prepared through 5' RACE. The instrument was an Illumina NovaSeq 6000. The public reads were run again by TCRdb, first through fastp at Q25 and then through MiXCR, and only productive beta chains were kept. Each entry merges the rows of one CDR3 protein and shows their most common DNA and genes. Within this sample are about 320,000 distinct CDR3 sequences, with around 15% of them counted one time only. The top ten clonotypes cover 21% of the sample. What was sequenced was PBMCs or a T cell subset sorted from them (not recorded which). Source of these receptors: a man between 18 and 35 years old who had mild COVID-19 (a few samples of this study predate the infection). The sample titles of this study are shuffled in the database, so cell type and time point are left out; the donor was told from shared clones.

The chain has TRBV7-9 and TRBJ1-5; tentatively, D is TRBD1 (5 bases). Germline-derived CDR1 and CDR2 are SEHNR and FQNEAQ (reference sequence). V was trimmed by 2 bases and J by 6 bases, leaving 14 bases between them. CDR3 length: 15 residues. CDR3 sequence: CASSLFEGFSQPQHF. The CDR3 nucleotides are TGTGCCAGCAGCTTATTTGAGGGGTTCAGTCAGCCCCAGCATTTT.

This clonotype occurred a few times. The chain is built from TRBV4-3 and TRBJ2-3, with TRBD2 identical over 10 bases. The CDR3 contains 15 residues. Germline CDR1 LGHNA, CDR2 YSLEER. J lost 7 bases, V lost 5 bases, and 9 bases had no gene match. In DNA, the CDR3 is TGCGCCAGCAGCTCGGGTCTTAGCGGGGGGTATACGCAGTATTTT. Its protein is CASSSGLSGGYTQYF.

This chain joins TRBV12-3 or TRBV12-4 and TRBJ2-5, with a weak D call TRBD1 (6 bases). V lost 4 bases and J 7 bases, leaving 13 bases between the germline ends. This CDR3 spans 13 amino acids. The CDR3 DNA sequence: TGTGCCAGCAGTTCCCAGGGGTTGGGGACCCAGTACTTC. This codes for CASSSQGLGTQYF.

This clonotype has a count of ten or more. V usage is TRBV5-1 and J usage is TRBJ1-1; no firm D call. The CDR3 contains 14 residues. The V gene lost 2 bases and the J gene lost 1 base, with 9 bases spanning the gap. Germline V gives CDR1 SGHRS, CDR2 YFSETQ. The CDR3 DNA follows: TGCGCCAGCAGCTTATACGGTTCGAACACTGAAGCTTTCTTT. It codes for CASSLYGSNTEAFF.

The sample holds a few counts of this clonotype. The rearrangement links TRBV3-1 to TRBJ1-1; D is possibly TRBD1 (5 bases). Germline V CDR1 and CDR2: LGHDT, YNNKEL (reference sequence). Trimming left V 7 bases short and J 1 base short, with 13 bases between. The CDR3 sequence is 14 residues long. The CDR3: CASTRGTANTEAFF. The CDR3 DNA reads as TGTGCCAGCACCCGGGGGACGGCGAACACTGAAGCTTTCTTT.

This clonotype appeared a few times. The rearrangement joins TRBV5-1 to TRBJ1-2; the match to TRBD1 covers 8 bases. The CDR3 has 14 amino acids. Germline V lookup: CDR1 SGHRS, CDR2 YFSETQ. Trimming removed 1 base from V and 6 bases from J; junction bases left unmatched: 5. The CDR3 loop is CASSLLQGEHGYTF. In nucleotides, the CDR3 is TGCGCCAGCAGCTTGTTACAGGGGGAGCATGGCTACACCTTC.

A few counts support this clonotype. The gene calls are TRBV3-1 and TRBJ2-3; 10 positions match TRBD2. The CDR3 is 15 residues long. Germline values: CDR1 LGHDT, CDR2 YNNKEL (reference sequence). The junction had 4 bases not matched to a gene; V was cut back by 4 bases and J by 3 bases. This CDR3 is CASSPRTSGTDTQYF. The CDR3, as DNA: TGTGCCAGCAGCCCTCGGACTAGCGGTACAGATACGCAGTATTTT.

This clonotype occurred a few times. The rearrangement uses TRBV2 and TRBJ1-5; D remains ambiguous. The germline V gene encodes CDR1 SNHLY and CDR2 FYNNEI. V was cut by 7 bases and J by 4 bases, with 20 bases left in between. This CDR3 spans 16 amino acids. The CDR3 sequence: CASMGEGRAGNQPQHF. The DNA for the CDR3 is TGTGCCAGCATGGGCGAGGGCCGTGCCGGTAATCAGCCCCAGCATTTT.

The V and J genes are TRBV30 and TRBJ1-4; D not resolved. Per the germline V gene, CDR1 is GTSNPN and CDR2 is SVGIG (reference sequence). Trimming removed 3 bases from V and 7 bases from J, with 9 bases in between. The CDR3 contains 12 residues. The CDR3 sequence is CAWRGFGEKLFF. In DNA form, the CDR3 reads TGTGCCTGGAGGGGATTCGGTGAAAAACTGTTTTTT. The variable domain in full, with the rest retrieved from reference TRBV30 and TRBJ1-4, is SQTIHQWPATLVQPVGSPLSLECTVEGTSNPNLYWYRQAAGRGLQLLFYSVGIGQISSEVPQNLSASRPQDRQFILSSKKLLLSDSGFYLCAWRGFGEKLFFGSGTQLSVL.

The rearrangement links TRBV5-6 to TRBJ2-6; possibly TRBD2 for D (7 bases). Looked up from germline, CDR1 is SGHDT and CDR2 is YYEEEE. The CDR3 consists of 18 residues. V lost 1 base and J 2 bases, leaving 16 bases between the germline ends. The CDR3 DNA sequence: TGTGCCAGCAGCTTGTGGGGGGGCCATGACCCTGGGGCCAACGTCCTGACTTTC. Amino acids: CASSLWGGHDPGANVLTF.

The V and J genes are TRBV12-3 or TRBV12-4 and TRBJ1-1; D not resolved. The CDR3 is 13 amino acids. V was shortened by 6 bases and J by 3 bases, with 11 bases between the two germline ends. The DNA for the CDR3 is TGTGCCAGCAGCCGTGCTAGGGACACTGAAGCTTTCTTT. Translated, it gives CASSRARDTEAFF.

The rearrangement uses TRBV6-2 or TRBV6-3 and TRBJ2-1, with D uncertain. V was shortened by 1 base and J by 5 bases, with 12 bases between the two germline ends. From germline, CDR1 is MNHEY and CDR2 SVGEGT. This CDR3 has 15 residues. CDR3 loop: CASSYFPPGNNEQFF. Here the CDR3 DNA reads TGTGCCAGCAGTTACTTCCCCCCAGGTAACAATGAGCAGTTCTTC.

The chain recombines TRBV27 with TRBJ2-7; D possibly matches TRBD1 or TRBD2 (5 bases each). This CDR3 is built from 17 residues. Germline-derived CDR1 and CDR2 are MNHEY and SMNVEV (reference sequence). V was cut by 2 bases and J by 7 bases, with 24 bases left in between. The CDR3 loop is CASSLLGVADRPREQYF. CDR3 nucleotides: TGTGCCAGCAGTTTACTGGGGGTGGCTGATCGGCCGCGGGAGCAGTACTTC.

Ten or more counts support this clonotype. The CDR3 loop reads CASSAVSQGNYGYTF. CDR3 DNA: TGCGCCAGCAGCGCCGTGTCCCAGGGGAACTATGGCTACACCTTC. The gene calls are TRBV5-1 and TRBJ1-2; maybe TRBD1 (6 bases). V lost 4 bases to trimming and J lost 2 bases, with 15 bases between them. Germline V gene data show CDR1 as SGHRS and CDR2 as YFSETQ. The CDR3 loop spans 15 amino acids.

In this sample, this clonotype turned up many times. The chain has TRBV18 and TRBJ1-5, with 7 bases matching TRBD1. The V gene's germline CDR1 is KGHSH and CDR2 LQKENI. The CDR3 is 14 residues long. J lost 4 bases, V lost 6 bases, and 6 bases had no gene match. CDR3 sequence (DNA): TGTGCCAGCTCCACCCGGGACAGAAATCAGCCCCAGCATTTT. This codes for CASSTRDRNQPQHF.

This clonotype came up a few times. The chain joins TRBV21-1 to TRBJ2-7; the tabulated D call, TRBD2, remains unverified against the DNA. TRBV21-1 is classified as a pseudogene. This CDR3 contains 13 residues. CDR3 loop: CARVAGGPYEQYF. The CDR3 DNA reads TGTGCCAGAGTTGCGGGGGGGCCCTACGAGCAGTACTTC.

CDR3 in DNA: TGTGCCAGCAGCTACTGGGGTAGTGGGCCAGGGCGGGATGAGCAGTTCTTC. Protein: CASSYWGSGPGRDEQFF. V usage is TRBV11-2 and J usage is TRBJ2-1; D may correspond to TRBD1 or TRBD2 (5 bases each). V lost 4 bases, J lost 8 bases, and 24 bases lay in between. The length of the CDR3 is 17 residues. Germline CDR1 is SGHAT and CDR2 is FQNNGV.

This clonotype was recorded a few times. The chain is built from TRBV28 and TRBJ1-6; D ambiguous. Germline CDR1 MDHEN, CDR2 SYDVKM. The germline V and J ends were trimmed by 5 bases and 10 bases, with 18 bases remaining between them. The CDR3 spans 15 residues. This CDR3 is CASSPVDGESSPLHF. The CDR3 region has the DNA TGTGCCAGCAGTCCCGTGGACGGCGAATCCTCACCCCTCCACTTT.

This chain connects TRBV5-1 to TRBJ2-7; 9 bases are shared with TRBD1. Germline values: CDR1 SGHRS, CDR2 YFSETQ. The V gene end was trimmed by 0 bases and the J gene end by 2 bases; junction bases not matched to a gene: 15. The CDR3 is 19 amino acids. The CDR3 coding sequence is TGCGCCAGCAGCTTGGCCCAATTAGCCGGGACAGGGCCTCCCTACGAGCAGTACTTC. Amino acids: CASSLAQLAGTGPPYEQYF.

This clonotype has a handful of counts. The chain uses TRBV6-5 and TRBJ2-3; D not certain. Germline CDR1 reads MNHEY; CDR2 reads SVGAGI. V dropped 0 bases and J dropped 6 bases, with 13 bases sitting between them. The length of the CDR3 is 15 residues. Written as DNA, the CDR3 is TGTGCCAGCAGTTACTCGACGTGGAAGGACGATACGCAGTATTTT. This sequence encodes CASSYSTWKDDTQYF.

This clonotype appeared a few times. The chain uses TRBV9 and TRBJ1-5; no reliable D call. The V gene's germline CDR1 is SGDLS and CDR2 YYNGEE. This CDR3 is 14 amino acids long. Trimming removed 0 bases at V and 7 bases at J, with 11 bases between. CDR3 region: CASSVGHSVQPQHF. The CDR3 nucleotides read TGTGCCAGCAGCGTAGGACACTCCGTCCAGCCCCAGCATTTT.

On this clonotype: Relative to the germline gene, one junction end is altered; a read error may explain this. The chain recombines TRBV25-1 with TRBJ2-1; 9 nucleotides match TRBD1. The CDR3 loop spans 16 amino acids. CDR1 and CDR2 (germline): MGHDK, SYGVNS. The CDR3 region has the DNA TGTGCCAGCCGAGGGGATGGACAGGGGCGGTACAGTGAGCAGTTCTTC. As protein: CASRGDGQGRYSEQFF.

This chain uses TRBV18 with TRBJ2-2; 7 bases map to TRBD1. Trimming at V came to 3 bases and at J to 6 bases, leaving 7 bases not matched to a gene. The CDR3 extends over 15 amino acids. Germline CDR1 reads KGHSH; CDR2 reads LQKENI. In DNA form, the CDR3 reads TGTGCCAGCTCACCCGGAACAGGGGTGCCCGGGGAGCTGTTTTTT. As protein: CASSPGTGVPGELFF. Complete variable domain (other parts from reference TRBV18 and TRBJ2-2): NAGVMQNPRHLVRRRGQEARLRCSPMKGHSHVYWYRQLPEEGLKFMVYLQKENIIDESGMPKERFSAEFPKEGPSILRIQQVVRGDSAAYFCASSPGTGVPGELFFGEGSRLTVL.

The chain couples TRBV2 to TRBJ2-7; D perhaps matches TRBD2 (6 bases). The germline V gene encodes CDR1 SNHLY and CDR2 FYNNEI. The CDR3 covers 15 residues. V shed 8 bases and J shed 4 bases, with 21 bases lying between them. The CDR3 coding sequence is TGTGCCAGCTGGGGGAGGCCCCCAATGGGATACGAGCAGTACGTC. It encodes CASWGRPPMGYEQYV.

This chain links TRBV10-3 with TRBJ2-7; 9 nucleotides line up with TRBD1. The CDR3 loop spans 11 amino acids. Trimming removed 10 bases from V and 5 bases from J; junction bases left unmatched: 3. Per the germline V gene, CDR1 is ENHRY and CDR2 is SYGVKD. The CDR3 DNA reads TGTGCCACCGGGACAGGGAACGAGCAGTACGTC. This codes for CATGTGNEQYV.

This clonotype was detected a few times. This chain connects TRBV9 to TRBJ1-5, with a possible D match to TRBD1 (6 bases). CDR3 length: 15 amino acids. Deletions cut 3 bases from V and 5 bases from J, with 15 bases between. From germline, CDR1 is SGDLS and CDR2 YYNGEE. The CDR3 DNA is TGTGCCAGCAGCGCAGACGGACAGCCCTATCAGCCCCAGCATTTT. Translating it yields CASSADGQPYQPQHF.